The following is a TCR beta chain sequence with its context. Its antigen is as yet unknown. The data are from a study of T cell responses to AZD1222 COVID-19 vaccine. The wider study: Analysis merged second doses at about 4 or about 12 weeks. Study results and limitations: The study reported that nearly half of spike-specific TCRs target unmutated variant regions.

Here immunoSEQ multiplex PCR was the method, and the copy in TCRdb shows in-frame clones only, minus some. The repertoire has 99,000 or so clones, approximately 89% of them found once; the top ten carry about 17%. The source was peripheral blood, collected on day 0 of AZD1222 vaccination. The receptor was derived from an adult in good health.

The CDR3 sequence is CSVLDRVNTEAFF. In DNA, the CDR3 is TGCAGCGTTCTGGACAGGGTGAACACTGAAGCTTTCTTT. The genes are TRBV29-1 and TRBJ1-1, with 8 nucleotides matching TRBD1. This CDR3 comprises 13 residues. V shed 5 bases and J 0 bases; nucleotides not matched to a gene: 2. Per germline, CDR1 SQVTM and CDR2 ANQGSEA. Together with reference TRBV29-1 and TRBJ1-1, the CDR3 gives the full variable domain: SAVISQKPSRDICQRGTSLTIQCQVDSQVTMMFWYRQQPGQSLTLIATANQGSEATYESGFVIDKFPISRPNLTFSTLTVSNMSPEDSSIYLCSVLDRVNTEAFFGQGTRLTVV.